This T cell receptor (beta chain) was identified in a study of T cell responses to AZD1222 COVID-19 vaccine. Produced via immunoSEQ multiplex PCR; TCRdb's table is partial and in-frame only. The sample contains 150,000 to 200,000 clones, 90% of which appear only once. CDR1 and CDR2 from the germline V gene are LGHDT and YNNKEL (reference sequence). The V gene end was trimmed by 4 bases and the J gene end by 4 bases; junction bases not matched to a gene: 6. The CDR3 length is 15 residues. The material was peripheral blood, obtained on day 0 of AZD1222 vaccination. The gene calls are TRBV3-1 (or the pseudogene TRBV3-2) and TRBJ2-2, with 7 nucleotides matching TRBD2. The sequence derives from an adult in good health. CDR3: CASSPRTGGTGELFF. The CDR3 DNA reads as TGTGCCAGCAGCCCTCGGACGGGGGGCACCGGGGAGCTGTTTTTT.